This entry concerns a single T cell receptor (beta chain). Its antigen is still unknown. Sample-barcoded 5' priming and a J-beta primer mix drove a second PCR of about 6 to 11 cycles. TCRdb redid the calling of the 5' RACE reads with MiXCR, one entry per CDR3 protein. This sample carries over 1,200,000 distinct CDR3 sequences, 55% to 75% of them seen once, and the ten largest clones take about 6.7%. This record comes from a study of blood T cells in healthy people across ages. Study observations and caveats: In older individuals, TCR beta diversity per million T cells was lower, falling roughly linearly with age.

Per sample, extraction of total RNA gave at least 6 micrograms in every case. The germline V gene has CDR1 MNHEY and CDR2 SMNVEV (reference sequence). With 0 bases removed from V and 5 bases from J, the gap between germline ends came to 14 bases. The CDR3 covers 16 residues. The specimen was blood. The source of this sequence is a man aged 18 to 29 in good health. The chain uses TRBV27 and TRBJ2-1; D may correspond to TRBD1 or TRBD2 (5 bases each). The CDR3 spells CASSLSWGFLHNEQFF. The CDR3 DNA sequence: TGTGCCAGCAGTTTATCATGGGGGTTCCTCCACAATGAGCAGTTCTTC.